What follows are 32 T cell receptor beta chains derived from one specimen sequenced in a study of blood T cells in healthy people across ages. Alongside a J-beta primer mix, a sample-barcoded 5' primer served in a second PCR lasting about 6 to 11 cycles. TCRdb passed the 5' RACE reads through MiXCR, listing each CDR3 protein once. The data contain about 540,000 distinct CDR3 sequences, about 25% of them seen just once; the ten biggest clones take up approximately 10%. The sample was also linked to a second study, of T cells of mothers and their children.

The specimen was blood. These receptors all come from a boy between 10 and 17 years old in good health.

This clonotype was observed a few times. The CDR3 reads CASSPSSADPETQYF. Here the CDR3 DNA reads TGTGCCAGCTCACCCAGTTCCGCCGATCCCGAGACCCAGTACTTC. The chain recombines TRBV18 with TRBJ2-5; D is unresolved. The length of the CDR3 is 15 residues. V was pared by 3 bases and J by 5 bases, with 16 bases between. The germline V gene has CDR1 KGHSH and CDR2 LQKENI.

About this clonotype itself: Sequence at one end of the junction differs from germline and may be a read error. The chain employs TRBV18 and TRBJ1-6; D possibly corresponds to TRBD1 (5 bases). The CDR3 is made up of 15 amino acids. Germline V gene lookup returns CDR1 KGHSH and CDR2 LQKENI. CDR3 loop: CASSPAGLYNSPLHF. Written as DNA, the CDR3 is TGCGCCAGCTCGCCGGCGGGGCTCTATAATTCACCCCTCCACTTT.

This sequence joins TRBV29-1 and TRBJ1-2; a weak D match, TRBD1 (6 bases). Per the germline V gene, CDR1 is SQVTM and CDR2 is ANQGSEA. The CDR3 totals 14 residues. The V end lost 6 bases, the J end lost 0 bases, and 14 bases lay between the germline ends. CDR3 loop: CSVKTGSANYGYTF. The CDR3, as DNA: TGCAGCGTCAAAACAGGGTCTGCTAACTATGGCTACACCTTC.

This clonotype turned up a few times. V gene TRBV10-3 combines with J gene TRBJ2-3, with TRBD1 identical over 10 bases. The CDR3 runs to 17 residues. The V gene end was trimmed by 6 bases and the J gene end by 2 bases; junction bases not matched to a gene: 11. Per germline, CDR1 ENHRY and CDR2 SYGVKD. The CDR3 region is CAIRSPGQGRFTDTQYF. The CDR3 DNA is TGTGCCATCAGGTCACCGGGACAGGGGCGGTTCACAGATACGCAGTATTTT.

The chain employs TRBV7-8 and TRBJ2-7; possibly TRBD1 for D (5 bases). The germline V gene encodes CDR1 SGHVS and CDR2 FQNEAQ. The V end was cut by 3 bases, the J end by 2 bases, with 14 bases between. The CDR3 has 15 amino acids. The CDR3 sequence is CASSFLGLQAYEQYF. The CDR3 DNA sequence: TGTGCCAGCAGCTTCTTAGGGCTACAGGCCTACGAGCAGTACTTC. Full variable domain (rest looked up from reference TRBV7-8 and TRBJ2-7): GAGVSQSPRYKVAKRGQDVALRCDPISGHVSLFWYQQALGQGPEFLTYFQNEAQLDKSGLPSDRFFAERPEGSVSTLKIQRTQQEDSAVYLCASSFLGLQAYEQYFGPGTRLTVT.

The chain recombines TRBV18 with TRBJ2-5; D may correspond to TRBD1 or TRBD2 (5 bases each). The tail of the sequence fits TRBJ2-1 better, so the J call may be wrong. CDR1 and CDR2 from the germline V gene are KGHSH and LQKENI. The CDR3 consists of 14 residues. The chain's CDR3 is CASSPLEGINEQFF. In nucleotides, the CDR3 is TGTGCCAGCTCACCACTTGAGGGGATCAATGAGCAGTTCTTC.

This chain joins TRBV20-1 and TRBJ1-1; a weak D match, TRBD1 (6 bases). CDR3 length: 17 amino acids. V was clipped by 1 base and J by 2 bases, with 20 bases between them. Germline V lookup: CDR1 DFQATT, CDR2 SNEGSKA (reference sequence). The CDR3 loop is CSARGLNLRGSNTEAFF. The CDR3 DNA reads TGCAGTGCTAGAGGCCTAAACCTCAGGGGCAGCAACACTGAAGCTTTCTTT.

This clonotype came up a few times. This chain connects TRBV27 to TRBJ2-1; TRBD2 matches 13 bases. V dropped 6 bases and J dropped 0; count of bases not matched to a gene: 17. Germline V lookup: CDR1 MNHEY, CDR2 SMNVEV (reference sequence). The CDR3 sequence is 21 residues long. The CDR3 bases are TGTGCCAGCAGGGCACGCAGTTCGGGACTAGCGGGGACCATCTCCTACAATGAGCAGTTCTTC. Its protein is CASRARSSGLAGTISYNEQFF.

The chain has TRBV29-1 and TRBJ2-1, with no clear D. V gave up 0 bases and J gave up 9 bases, with 9 bases separating them. This CDR3 region has 12 residues. CDR1 is SQVTM, CDR2 ANQGSEA, per germline. The CDR3 is CSVEDELPEQFF. CDR3 nucleotides: TGCAGCGTTGAAGATGAGCTACCTGAGCAGTTCTTC.

This chain uses TRBV3-1 with TRBJ2-5; 9 bases are shared with TRBD2. The J call may not be correct, given that the DNA end is closer to TRBJ2-1. The V gene's germline CDR1 is LGHDT and CDR2 YNNKEL (reference sequence). The CDR3 is 14 residues long. CDR3 amino acids: CASSQGGGADEQFF. In DNA form, the CDR3 reads TGTGCCAGCAGCCAAGGCGGGGGGGCCGATGAGCAGTTCTTC.

This chain links TRBV28 with TRBJ2-3; 7 nucleotides line up with TRBD2. V lost 5 bases, J lost 5 bases, and 19 bases stayed unmatched. Germline V gene data show CDR1 as MDHEN and CDR2 as SYDVKM. This CDR3 has 18 amino acids. The CDR3 region has the DNA TGTGCCAGCAGTGTCGGGTACCGACTAGCCGGAGCGGAAGATACGCAGTATTTT. Translated: CASSVGYRLAGAEDTQYF. Variable domain in full (rest from reference TRBV28 and TRBJ2-3): DVKVTQSSRYLVKRTGEKVFLECVQDMDHENMFWYRQDPGLGLRLIYFSYDVKMKEKGDIPEGYSVSREKKERFSLILESASTNQTSMYLCASSVGYRLAGAEDTQYFGPGTRLTVL.

As concerns this clonotype: The CDR3 ends on some other residue instead of the conserved phenylalanine or tryptophan, so this is likely a read error. V usage is TRBV15 and J usage is TRBJ1-2; unclear D gene. The CDR3 is made up of 14 amino acids. Germline values: CDR1 LNHNV, CDR2 YYDKDF (reference sequence). Trimming took off 0 bases at V and 7 bases at J, with 12 bases between the two ends. The CDR3 sequence: CATSRDLGRGGYTL. The CDR3 DNA follows: TGTGCCACCAGCAGAGATCTCGGGCGCGGTGGCTACACCCTC.

The V call is TRBV3-1, the J call TRBJ1-4; TRBD1 agrees at 11 bases. In germline, CDR1 is LGHDT, CDR2 YNNKEL (reference sequence). The J segment lost 6 bases and the V segment lost 1 base, leaving 7 bases of the junction unmatched. This CDR3 comprises 17 residues. The chain's CDR3 is CASSQVPGQGEDEKLFF. In DNA form, the CDR3 reads TGTGCCAGCAGCCAAGTCCCGGGACAGGGGGAGGATGAAAAACTGTTTTTT.

The chain recombines TRBV4-2 with TRBJ1-1, with 7 bases identical to TRBD1. CDR1 is LGHNA, CDR2 YNFKEQ, per germline. This CDR3 has 15 residues. V was pared by 4 bases and J by 3 bases, with 8 bases of the junction left unmatched. In DNA, the CDR3 is TGTGCCAGCAGCCGGGTGGGGGGGACAGACACTGAAGCTTTCTTT. This gives the protein CASSRVGGTDTEAFF.

This clonotype was recorded many times. The chain joins TRBV27 to TRBJ1-2, with 10 bases aligning to TRBD1. The ends lost 5 bases at V and 4 bases at J; junction bases unmatched: 7. Germline V gene sequence: CDR1 MNHEY, CDR2 SMNVEV (reference sequence). The CDR3 loop spans 15 amino acids. CDR3 DNA sequence: TGTGCCAGCAGTCTACGGACAGGGGGAATCTATGGCTACACCTTC. This gives the protein CASSLRTGGIYGYTF.

There are a few counts of this clonotype. This sequence joins TRBV6-1 and TRBJ1-5; D possibly corresponds to TRBD1 (6 bases). The germline V gene encodes CDR1 MNHNS and CDR2 SASEGT. Deletions cut 0 bases from V and 2 bases from J, with 8 bases between. This CDR3 is 15 amino acids long. CDR3 sequence reads: CASSEAWTGNQPQHF. In nucleotides, the CDR3 is TGTGCCAGCAGTGAAGCCTGGACAGGCAATCAGCCCCAGCATTTT.

CDR3 region: CSARAAGVRSPLHF. For the CDR3, the DNA is TGCAGTGCTAGAGCGGCAGGGGTGAGATCACCCCTCCACTTT. The V call is TRBV20-1, the J call TRBJ1-6; possible D gene TRBD1, 6 bases. Germline-derived CDR1 and CDR2 are DFQATT and SNEGSKA (reference sequence). The CDR3 length is 14 residues. V lost 1 base to trimming and J lost 10 bases, with 14 bases between them.

This clonotype showed up just a few times. One end of the junction is discordant with germline, which a read error may explain. The rearrangement links TRBV6-5 to TRBJ1-2, with a weak D call TRBD1 (5 bases). This CDR3 is built from 17 residues. Germline V gives CDR1 MNHEY, CDR2 SVGAGI. CDR3 sequence reads: CASSDSFIRGVNYGYTF. The CDR3 DNA is TGTGCCAGCAGTGACTCTTTTATTCGGGGGGTGAACTATGGCTACACCTTC.

This clonotype was observed a few times. The rearrangement joins TRBV6-2 or TRBV6-3 to TRBJ2-7; 8 bases line up with TRBD2. The CDR3 loop spans 14 amino acids. Germline assignment: CDR1 MNHEY and CDR2 SVGEGT. The V gene end was trimmed by 5 bases and the J gene end by 4 bases; junction bases not matched to a gene: 7. The CDR3 loop is CASSRGLAVYEQYF. The CDR3 nucleotides are TGTGCCAGCAGTCGCGGACTAGCTGTGTACGAGCAGTACTTC.

The rearrangement links TRBV6-6 to TRBJ1-2; 8 bases map to TRBD1. This CDR3 has 14 residues. CDR1 and CDR2 (germline): MNHNY, SVGAGI (reference sequence). V lost 2 bases, J lost 8 bases, and 7 bases stayed unmatched. For the CDR3, the DNA is TGTGCCAGCAGTTACCCTGGGACAGGCTGGGGCTACACCTTC. Translating it yields CASSYPGTGWGYTF.

This clonotype has just a few counts. The chain recombines TRBV7-2 with TRBJ2-5; D is undetermined. The CDR3 extends over 13 amino acids. Germline V gene sequence: CDR1 SGHTA, CDR2 FQGNSA. Trimming took off 5 bases at V and 7 bases at J, with 14 bases between the two ends. The CDR3 protein is CASSLPGARTQYF. DNA of the CDR3: TGTGCCAGCAGCCTACCAGGCGCCAGGACCCAGTACTTC. The variable domain in full, completed from reference TRBV7-2 and TRBJ2-5, reads GAGVSQSPSNKVTEKGKDVELRCDPISGHTALYWYRQSLGQGLEFLIYFQGNSAPDKSGLPSDRFSAERTGGSVSTLTIQRTQQEDSAVYLCASSLPGARTQYFGPGTRLLVL.

The chain combines TRBV12-3 or TRBV12-4 with TRBJ2-1; D may be TRBD1 or TRBD2 (5 bases each). Trimming pared 7 bases from V and 15 bases from J, leaving 19 bases between. The CDR3 length is 12 residues. For the CDR3, the DNA is TGTGCCAGCATCTTAGTATCGGGGCCGCGGTTCTTC. Translated, it gives CASILVSGPRFF.

This clonotype was detected only a few times. V gene TRBV6-4 combines with J gene TRBJ2-3; 10 bases align to TRBD2. The CDR3 length is 17 residues. CDR1 is MRHNA, CDR2 SNTAGT, per germline. V dropped 0 bases and J dropped 5; count of bases not matched to a gene: 8. CDR3 amino acids: CASSDSEKREGLDTQYF. CDR3 bases: TGTGCCAGCAGTGACTCTGAGAAGCGGGAGGGCCTAGATACGCAGTATTTT.

This sequence joins TRBV20-1 and TRBJ1-2; 8 positions agree with TRBD1. The CDR3 consists of 13 residues. Trimming removed 7 bases from V and 0 bases from J; junction bases left unmatched: 4. The V gene's germline CDR1 is DFQATT and CDR2 SNEGSKA (reference sequence). CDR3 bases: TGCAGTGTGCCGGGACAGGCTAACTATGGCTACACCTTC. Its translation: CSVPGQANYGYTF.

V and J are TRBV11-1 and TRBJ2-1; D ambiguous. The DNA end is a closer match to TRBJ2-7, so the J assignment may be wrong. CDR1 is SGHAT and CDR2 is FQDESV in the germline V gene (reference sequence). CDR3 length equals 12 residues. DNA for the CDR3: TGTGCCAGTCAGGAATGGGGTTCCGAGCAGTACTTC. This gives the protein CASQEWGSEQYF.

There are a few counts of this clonotype. The chain recombines TRBV4-1 with TRBJ2-3, with D hard to call. CDR3 length equals 12 residues. V dropped 2 bases and J dropped 5 bases, with 5 bases sitting between them. CDR1 is MGHRA and CDR2 is YSYEKL in the germline V gene. CDR3 nucleotide sequence: TGCGCCAGCAGCCAACACGGAGATACGCAGTATTTT. It is translated as CASSQHGDTQYF.

There are a few counts of this clonotype. The chain uses TRBV6-5 and TRBJ2-6, with TRBD2 as a possible D gene (6 bases). The CDR3 sequence is 15 residues long. V gave up 6 bases and J gave up 2 bases, with 11 bases separating them. The germline CDR1 and CDR2 sequences are MNHEY and SVGAGI. Here the CDR3 DNA reads TGTGCCAGCAGGCCGACTAGAACTGGGGCCAACGTCCTGACTTTC. It specifies CASRPTRTGANVLTF.

There are many counts of this clonotype. The CDR3 DNA reads as TGTGCCAGCTCACCACAGGGGCGGGGAGCCAAAAACATTCAGTACTTC. Translation gives CASSPQGRGAKNIQYF. The chain joins TRBV18 to TRBJ2-4, with D possibly being TRBD2 (6 bases). The CDR3 spans 16 residues. Germline V gene lookup returns CDR1 KGHSH and CDR2 LQKENI. Between the trimmed V and J ends, which lost 1 base and 0 bases, there was a span of 10 bases.

The J gene is TRBJ2-3, the V gene TRBV11-3; D is unresolved. V dropped 5 bases and J dropped 2 bases, with 11 bases sitting between them. The CDR3 totals 14 residues. Germline V lookup: CDR1 SGHNT, CDR2 YENEEA. In DNA, the CDR3 is TGTGCCAGCAGCCAGGACCCCTCCACAGATACGCAGTATTTT. Its protein product is CASSQDPSTDTQYF.

This rearrangement joins TRBV12-3 or TRBV12-4 to TRBJ2-3, with 11 bases that match TRBD2. The V and J ends lost 5 bases and 1 base, in that order; junction bases with no gene match: 11. This CDR3 is built from 18 residues. Here the CDR3 DNA reads TGTGCCAGCAGTCCTCACCATCCGGGACTAGCGGGCACAGATACGCAGTATTTT. Protein product: CASSPHHPGLAGTDTQYF.

The gene calls are TRBV7-9 and TRBJ2-5, with TRBD1 identical over 7 bases. The CDR3 is 15 amino acids. The V segment lost 4 bases and the J segment 2 bases; nucleotides outside the gene matches: 7. Germline CDR1 SEHNR, CDR2 FQNEAQ (reference sequence). The CDR3 protein is CASSSPGGPQETQYF. The CDR3 nucleotides read TGTGCCAGCAGCTCCCCAGGGGGACCGCAAGAGACCCAGTACTTC.

The chain recombines TRBV5-7 with TRBJ1-4, with 11 positions matching TRBD1. TRBV5-7 is noted as an ORF with a role that remains uncertain. This CDR3 region has 19 residues. Trimming took 1 base from V and 5 from J; bases not matched to a gene: 13. The DNA for the CDR3 is TGTGCCAGCAGCTTGCGTTCCGGACAGGGGGCCTCGCGGAATGAAAAACTGTTTTTT. Its protein product is CASSLRSGQGASRNEKLFF.